The rows below give T cell receptor beta chains drawn from one sample of a study of T cells in Graves' hyperthyroidism and ophthalmopathy. One entry per CDR3 protein results from TCRdb running MiXCR on the multiplex PCR reads. Among some 560,000 distinct CDR3 sequences listed, approximately 15% were seen once. The sequenced sample was blood. All receptors derive from a woman between 35 and 50 years old with Graves' hyperthyroidism. The CDR3 runs from the conserved cysteine through the conserved F or W. D genes are given only for firm matches. Rows may omit the clone size; those that give it use once, few, many or a size class.

>16|TRBD2|TRBJ2-5|many|TRBV7-9
TGTGCCAGCAGCCAGTCGACTAGCGGGCCCCAAGAGACCCAGTACTTC
CASSQSTSGPQETQYF
>12|TRBD2|TRBJ2-7|.|TRBV6-2/TRBV6-3
TGTGCCAGGCGGGAGGGTAACTACGAGCAGTACTTC
CARREGNYEQYF
>14|.|TRBJ1-5|many|TRBV18
TGTGCCAGCTCACCAGCAGGGTCTATTCAGCCCCAGCATTTT
CASSPAGSIQPQHF
>16|.|TRBJ2-7|.|TRBV4-1
TGCGCCAGCAGCCAAGATAACAGGGACGGATCCTACGAGCAGTACTTC
CASSQDNRDGSYEQYF
>11|.|TRBJ1-1|few|TRBV28
TGTGCCAGCAGCTCTCTAAGGGGGGCTTTCTTT
CASSSLRGAFF
>14|.|TRBJ1-2|many|TRBV12-3/TRBV12-4
TGTGCCAGCAGTTTAACTCAGGAGCTTAAGGGCTACACCTTC
CASSLTQELKGYTF
>15|.|TRBJ2-4|.|TRBV7-2
TGTGCCAGCAGCTTAGCGATCATAGCCAAAAACATTCAGTACTTC
CASSLAIIAKNIQYF
>16|.|TRBJ1-5|many|TRBV3-1
TGTGCCAGCAGCCAAGATGGCCCCAGTGGCAATCAGCCCCAGCATTTT
CASSQDGPSGNQPQHF
>13|.|TRBJ2-1|many|TRBV6-1
TGTGCCAGCAGTGAGGAGGGGGGGTATAAGCAGTTCTTC
CASSEEGGYKQFF
>13|.|TRBJ2-5|many|TRBV2
TGTGCCAGCAGCCGGGACAACCAAGAGACCCAGTACTTC
CASSRDNQETQYF
>14|TRBD1|TRBJ2-7|few|TRBV5-1
TGCGCCAGCAGCCAGGGACAGGACGTTAGAGAGCAGTACTTC
CASSQGQDVREQYF
>18|.|TRBJ2-1|few|TRBV9
TGTGCCAGCAGCGTGGGAGGCGGGGACCGACAAGGGGGCAATGAGCAGTTCTTC
CASSVGGGDRQGGNEQFF
>16|TRBD2|TRBJ2-2|.|TRBV2
TGTGCCAGCACCGTACTAGCGGGAGATAGTACCGGGGAGCTGTTTTTT
CASTVLAGDSTGELFF
>12|.|TRBJ2-7|few|TRBV10-2
TGCGCCAGCAGCACCGGGTTCTACGAGCAGTACTTC
CASSTGFYEQYF
>12|TRBD2|TRBJ2-7|many|TRBV7-9
TGTGCCAGCAGCTTAGAAGCGGGGGAGCAGTACTTC
CASSLEAGEQYF
>15|TRBD1|TRBJ1-4|many|TRBV2
TGTGCCAGCCGATCACTACAGGGGAGGGCAGAAAAACTGTTTTTT
CASRSLQGRAEKLFF
>13|.|TRBJ1-1|.|TRBV19
TGTGCCAGTAGTATTAGGGTGGAGGCTGAAGCTTTCTTT
CASSIRVEAEAFF
>19|.|TRBJ1-5|.|TRBV5-6
TGTGCCAGCAGCTATTCCCGGGGGGGGCAGGCGTATAGCAATCAGCCCCAGCATTTT
CASSYSRGGQAYSNQPQHF
>15|.|TRBJ1-2|few|TRBV18
TGTGCCAGCTCCCCCGTCACGGGAAGGACGGAGGGCTACACCTTC
CASSPVTGRTEGYTF
>15|TRBD2|TRBJ2-1|few|TRBV6-1
TGTGCCAGCAGTGAATCTAGCGGGAGTGTAAATGAGCAGTTCTTC
CASSESSGSVNEQFF
>17|TRBD1|TRBJ2-6|few|TRBV28
TGTGCCAGCAGCTCGGGACAGGGGGCCTCTGGGGCCAACGTCCTGACTTTC
CASSSGQGASGANVLTF
>17|TRBD2|TRBJ2-1|.|TRBV6-1
TGTGCCAGCACCCATTCCTCGGGAGCGGGAGCCCACAATGAGCAGTTCTTC
CASTHSSGAGAHNEQFF
>15|.|TRBJ1-1|many|TRBV7-8
TGTGCCAGCAGCTTAACGGTCTCTGCGGACACTGAAGCTTTCTTT
CASSLTVSADTEAFF
>14|TRBD1|TRBJ2-1|many|TRBV20-1
TGCAGTGCTCCTACTTTCGACAGGGACAATGAGCAGTTCTTC
CSAPTFDRDNEQFF
>13|TRBD1|TRBJ1-2|many|TRBV10-1
TGCGCCAGCAGTCACAGGGGCAACTATGGCTACACCTTC
CASSHRGNYGYTF
>13|TRBD1|TRBJ2-7|many|TRBV29-1
TGCAGCGTTGGAGGACAGGGGGCTGAAAAGCAGTACTTC
CSVGGQGAEKQYF
>16|TRBD2|TRBJ2-3|few|TRBV20-1
TGCAGTGCTAGAGATTGGAGGACTAGCGAAATTGGTACGCAGTATTTT
CSARDWRTSEIGTQYF
>13|.|TRBJ2-3|many|TRBV2
TGTGCCAGCAGTGAACCCATTCAGGATACGCAGTATTTT
CASSEPIQDTQYF
>13|.|TRBJ1-2|.|TRBV25-1
TGTGCCAGCAGTGAAGTGGGGGCTGGAGGCTACACCTTC
CASSEVGAGGYTF
>14|.|TRBJ2-1|many|TRBV27
TGTGCCAGCAGTACGGGACTGACCCACAATGAGCAGTTCTTC
CASSTGLTHNEQFF
>15|TRBD1|TRBJ1-5|.|TRBV27
TGTGCCAGCAGTCCATTAACAGGGGGCCGGCAGCCCCAGCATTTT
CASSPLTGGRQPQHF
>14|.|TRBJ2-7|many|TRBV28
TGTGCCAGCAGTCCTACGGGACCCCACTACGAGCAGTACTTC
CASSPTGPHYEQYF
>12|.|TRBJ2-1|many|TRBV29-1
TGCAGCGTTTCTATAGCGTCCAATGAGCAGTTCTTC
CSVSIASNEQFF
>14|.|TRBJ2-1|many|TRBV30
TGTGCCTGTTTGAGGTCGGGGAGGTACAATGAGCAGTTCTTC
CACLRSGRYNEQFF
>15|.|TRBJ1-1|many|TRBV11-3
TGTGCCAGCAGCGGAGGGACACCACCGAACACTGAAGCTTTCTTT
CASSGGTPPNTEAFF
>13|.|TRBJ2-1|many|TRBV12-3/TRBV12-4
TGTGCCAGCAGGCTGGGGCAATACAATGAGCAGTTCTTC
CASRLGQYNEQFF
>16|TRBD1|TRBJ1-1|many|TRBV3-1
TGTGCCAGCAGCCAACTCCAGACAGGGGTGAACACTGAAGCTTTCTTT
CASSQLQTGVNTEAFF
>19|TRBD2|TRBJ2-3|many|TRBV5-1
TGCGCCAGCAGCTTGGATGGGACTAGCGGGAGAGGGAGCACAGATACGCAGTATTTT
CASSLDGTSGRGSTDTQYF
>16|TRBD1|TRBJ1-3|many|TRBV28
TGTGCCAGCAGTTTTGGGGCCGGGACAGGGGAAAACACCATATATTTT
CASSFGAGTGENTIYF
>16|.|TRBJ1-1|many|TRBV10-3
TGTGCCATCAGTGAGTCTTCGGGGGCCCGCGGGACTGAAGCTTTCTTT
CAISESSGARGTEAFF
>12|.|TRBJ1-1|many|TRBV28
TGTGCCAGCAGTTCGGTGGGAACTGAAGCTTTCTTT
CASSSVGTEAFF
>14|.|TRBJ1-4|many|TRBV20-1
TGCAGTGCAGGCAGGGGAGGAGATAATGAAAAACTGTTTTTT
CSAGRGGDNEKLFF
>14|TRBD1|TRBJ1-5|.|TRBV2
TGTGCCAGCAGAGGACAGGATTCAAGTCAGCCCCAGCATTTT
CASRGQDSSQPQHF
>13|.|TRBJ2-5|many|TRBV27
TGTGCCAGCTCACCAGGTGGCGGAGAGACCCAGTACTTC
CASSPGGGETQYF
>15|.|TRBJ1-4|.|TRBV6-2/TRBV6-3
TGTGCCAGCAGTTACTCGATTCAGGGGTATGAAAAACTGTTTTTT
CASSYSIQGYEKLFF
>14|.|TRBJ2-7|.|TRBV7-2
TGTGCCAGCAGCTCTGACAGCGCCCACTACGAGCAGTACTTC
CASSSDSAHYEQYF
>14|.|TRBJ1-3|few|TRBV29-1
TGCAGCGTTGACTGGGGCCCCTCTGGAAACACCATATATTTT
CSVDWGPSGNTIYF
>15|.|TRBJ2-2|few|TRBV25-1
TGTGCCAGCAGTGAATATTTCTCAAACGACGGGGAGCTGTTTTTT
CASSEYFSNDGELFF
>14|TRBD1|TRBJ1-2|few|TRBV28
TGTGCCAGCAGTTTGAGGGACAGGGCCTATGGCTACACCTTC
CASSLRDRAYGYTF
>14|.|TRBJ1-1|.|TRBV5-1
TGCGCCAGCAGCATGGGACGGGCGAACACTGAAGCTTTCTTT
CASSMGRANTEAFF
>19|TRBD2|TRBJ2-1|.|TRBV6-1
TGTGCCAGCAGTATTATAGCGGGGAACGAACCGAGCTCCTACAATGAGCAGTTCTTC
CASSIIAGNEPSSYNEQFF
>15|.|TRBJ2-2|.|TRBV6-5
TGTGCCAGCAGTTACTTGTCGGAGCTAACCGGGGAGCTGTTTTTT
CASSYLSELTGELFF
>13|.|TRBJ1-2|many|TRBV28
TGTGCCAGCAGTTTAATTGACAGCTATGGCTACACCTTC
CASSLIDSYGYTF
>14|TRBD1|TRBJ2-7|many|TRBV11-2
TGTGCCAGCAGCCTCCCCGGGACAGCCTACGAGCAGTACTTC
CASSLPGTAYEQYF
>15|TRBD1|TRBJ2-1|many|TRBV6-1
TGTGCCAGCAGTCGAAGGACAGGGGGAGACAATGAGCAGTTCTTC
CASSRRTGGDNEQFF
>13|TRBD1|TRBJ2-7|many|TRBV5-1
TGCGCCAGCAGACATGGGACAGGATACGAGCAGTACTTC
CASRHGTGYEQYF
>15|TRBD1|TRBJ1-2|few|TRBV6-5
TGTGCCAGCAGTTACTGGGGACAGGGAAACTCTGGCTACACCTTC
CASSYWGQGNSGYTF